This T cell receptor (beta chain) was found in a study of shared clonotypes between healthy human individuals. Sequencing was performed with immunoSEQ multiplex PCR; in TCRdb, only in-frame clones are kept and a portion is missing. Of about 2.4 million clones listed, approximately 93% were seen once; the top ten hold 0.36%. Trimming removed 6 bases at V and 7 bases at J, with 10 bases between. The V gene's germline CDR1 is MNHEY and CDR2 SVGAGI. The CDR3 runs 11 residues. V usage is TRBV6-5 and J usage is TRBJ2-7; D is unclear. The material sequenced was naive CD4+ T cells from PBMCs. Sample subset: CD45RA+ positively selected. The TCR originated in a man younger than 30 in good health. Some clones in this sample may be carry-over from other donors' samples. CDR3 in amino acids: CASSQVGEQYF. In DNA, the CDR3 is TGTGCCAGCAGCCAGGTTGGTGAGCAGTACTTC.